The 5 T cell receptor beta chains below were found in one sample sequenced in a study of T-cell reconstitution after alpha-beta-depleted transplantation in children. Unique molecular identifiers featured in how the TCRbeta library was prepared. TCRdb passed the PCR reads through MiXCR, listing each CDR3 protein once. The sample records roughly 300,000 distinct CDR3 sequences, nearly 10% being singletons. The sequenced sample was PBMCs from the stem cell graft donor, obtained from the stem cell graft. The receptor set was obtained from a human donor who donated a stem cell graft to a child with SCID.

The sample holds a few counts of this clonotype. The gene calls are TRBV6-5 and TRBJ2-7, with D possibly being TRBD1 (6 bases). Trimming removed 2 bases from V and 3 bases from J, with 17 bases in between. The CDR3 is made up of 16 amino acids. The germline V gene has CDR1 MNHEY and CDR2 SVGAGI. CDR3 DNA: TGTGCCAGCAGTTACAACGACCGGACAGACTACTACGAGCAGTACTTC. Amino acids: CASSYNDRTDYYEQYF.

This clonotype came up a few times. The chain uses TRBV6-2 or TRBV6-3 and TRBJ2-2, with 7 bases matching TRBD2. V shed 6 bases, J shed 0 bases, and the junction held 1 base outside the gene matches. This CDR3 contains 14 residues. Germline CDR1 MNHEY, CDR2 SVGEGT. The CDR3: CASRSGANTGELFF. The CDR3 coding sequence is TGTGCCAGCAGAAGCGGGGCGAACACCGGGGAGCTGTTTTTT.

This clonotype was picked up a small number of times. CDR3 bases: TGTGCCAGCAGTTCGACAGGGTTCACCGGGGAGCTGTTTTTT. Amino acid sequence: CASSSTGFTGELFF. The genes are TRBV12-3 or TRBV12-4 and TRBJ2-2, with 7 bases that match TRBD1. This CDR3 comprises 14 residues. V shed 4 bases and J 4 bases; nucleotides not matched to a gene: 3.

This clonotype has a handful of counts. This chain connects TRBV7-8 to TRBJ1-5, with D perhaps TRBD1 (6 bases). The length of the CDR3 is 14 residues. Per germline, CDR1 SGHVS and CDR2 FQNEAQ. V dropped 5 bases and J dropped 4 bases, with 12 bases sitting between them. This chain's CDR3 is CASSRTGQNQPQHF. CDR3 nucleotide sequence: TGTGCCAGCAGCCGCACAGGACAGAATCAGCCCCAGCATTTT.

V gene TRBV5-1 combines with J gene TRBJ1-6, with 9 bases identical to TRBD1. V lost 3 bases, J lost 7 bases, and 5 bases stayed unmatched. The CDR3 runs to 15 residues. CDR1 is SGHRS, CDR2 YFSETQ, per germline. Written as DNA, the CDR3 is TGCGCCAGCAGCTCGGGGACAGGGTGGAATTCACCCCTCCACTTT. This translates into CASSSGTGWNSPLHF.